This T cell receptor (beta chain) was recovered during a study of CXCR3-negative and CXCR3-positive naive CD8 T cells. CD45RO-CCR7+CD27+CD95- marked naive CD8+ T cells. Concerning this clonotype itself: Its antigen remains unidentified.

The authors prepared UMI-labeled TRB cDNA libraries by 5' RACE. For each CDR3 protein, TCRdb gives one entry from its re-call of the 5' RACE reads, without DNA. The sample has under 150,000 distinct CDR3 sequences. The germline gives CDR1 SGHDT, CDR2 YYEEEE. The CDR3 contains 13 residues. Study-wide findings and caveats: Researchers report that CXCR3-positive naive cells carry more hydrophobic TRB CDR3s than CXCR3-negative naive cells.

The rearrangement uses TRBV5-6 and TRBJ2-1. The sequencing input was naive CXCR3+ CD8+ T cells from blood. As to subset: CD45RO-CCR7+CD27+CD95- naive CD8+ T cells expressing CXCR3 (TNR3+). The receptor was isolated from a human donor in good health. Some clones in this sample may be carry-over from other donors' samples. CDR3 residues: CASSRSSTDEQFF.